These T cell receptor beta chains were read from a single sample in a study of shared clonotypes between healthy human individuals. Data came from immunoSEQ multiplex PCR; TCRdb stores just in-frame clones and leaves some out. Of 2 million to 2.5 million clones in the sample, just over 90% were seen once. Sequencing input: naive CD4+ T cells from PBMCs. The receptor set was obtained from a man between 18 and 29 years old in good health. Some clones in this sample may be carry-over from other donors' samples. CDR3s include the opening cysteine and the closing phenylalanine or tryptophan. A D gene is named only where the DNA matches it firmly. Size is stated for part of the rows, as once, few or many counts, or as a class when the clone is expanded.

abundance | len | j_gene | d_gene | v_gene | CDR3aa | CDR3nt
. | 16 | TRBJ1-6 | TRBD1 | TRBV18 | CASSPMDRGNNSPLHF | TGTGCCAGCTCACCCATGGACAGGGGCAATAATTCACCCCTCCACTTT
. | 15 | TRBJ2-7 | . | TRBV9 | CASSVGGAASYEQYF | TGTGCCAGCAGCGTAGGTGGGGCGGCCTCCTACGAGCAGTACTTC
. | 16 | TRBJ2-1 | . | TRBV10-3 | CAIRKNRDVVGDEQFF | TGTGCCATCAGGAAAAACCGGGACGTAGTGGGGGATGAGCAGTTCTTC
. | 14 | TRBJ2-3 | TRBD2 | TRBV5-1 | CASTAGTSAYTQYF | TGCGCCAGCACCGCTGGGACTAGCGCCTATACGCAGTATTTT
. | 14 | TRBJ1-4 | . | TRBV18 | CASSPPSINEKLFF | TGTGCCAGCTCACCACCGTCGATTAATGAAAAACTGTTTTTT
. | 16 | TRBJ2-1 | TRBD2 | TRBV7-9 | CASSYRTSGSYNEQFF | TGTGCCAGCAGCTACCGGACTAGCGGGAGCTACAATGAGCAGTTCTTC
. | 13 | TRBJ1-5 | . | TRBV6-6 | CASSYSSFEPQHF | TGTGCCAGCAGTTACTCGAGTTTTGAGCCCCAGCATTTT
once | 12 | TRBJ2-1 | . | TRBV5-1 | CASSLVSNEQFF | TGCGCCAGCAGCTTGGTATCGAATGAGCAGTTCTTC
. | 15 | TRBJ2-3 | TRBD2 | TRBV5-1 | CASSPLAGVADTQYF | TGCGCCAGCAGTCCACTAGCGGGAGTCGCAGATACGCAGTATTTT
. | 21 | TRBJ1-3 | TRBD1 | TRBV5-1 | CASSLRPSGQGATLSGNTIYF | TGCGCCAGCAGCCTACGACCTTCGGGACAGGGGGCGACTCTCTCTGGAAACACCATATATTTT
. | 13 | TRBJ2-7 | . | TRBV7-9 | CASSWASDYEQYF | TGTGCCAGCAGTTGGGCTTCGGACTACGAGCAGTACTTC
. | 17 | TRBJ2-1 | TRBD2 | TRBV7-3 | CASSLWAGEVAYNEQFF | TGTGCCAGCAGCCTCTGGGCGGGAGAGGTAGCCTACAATGAGCAGTTCTTC
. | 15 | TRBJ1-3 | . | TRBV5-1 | CASSLPAYSGNTIYF | TGCGCCAGCAGCTTGCCGGCGTACTCTGGAAACACCATATATTTT
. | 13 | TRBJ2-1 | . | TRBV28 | CASSQGPHNEQFF | TGTGCCAGCAGCCAGGGGCCCCACAATGAGCAGTTCTTC
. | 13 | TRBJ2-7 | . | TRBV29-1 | CSVGRILSYEQYF | TGCAGCGTGGGACGGATTCTCTCCTACGAGCAGTACTTC
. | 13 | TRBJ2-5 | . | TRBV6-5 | CAGGTGARETQYF | TGTGCCGGGGGGACCGGGGCTCGGGAGACCCAGTACTTC
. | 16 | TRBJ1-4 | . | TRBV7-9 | CASSLITGVTNEKLFF | TGTGCCAGCAGCTTAATCACCGGAGTAACTAATGAAAAACTGTTTTTT